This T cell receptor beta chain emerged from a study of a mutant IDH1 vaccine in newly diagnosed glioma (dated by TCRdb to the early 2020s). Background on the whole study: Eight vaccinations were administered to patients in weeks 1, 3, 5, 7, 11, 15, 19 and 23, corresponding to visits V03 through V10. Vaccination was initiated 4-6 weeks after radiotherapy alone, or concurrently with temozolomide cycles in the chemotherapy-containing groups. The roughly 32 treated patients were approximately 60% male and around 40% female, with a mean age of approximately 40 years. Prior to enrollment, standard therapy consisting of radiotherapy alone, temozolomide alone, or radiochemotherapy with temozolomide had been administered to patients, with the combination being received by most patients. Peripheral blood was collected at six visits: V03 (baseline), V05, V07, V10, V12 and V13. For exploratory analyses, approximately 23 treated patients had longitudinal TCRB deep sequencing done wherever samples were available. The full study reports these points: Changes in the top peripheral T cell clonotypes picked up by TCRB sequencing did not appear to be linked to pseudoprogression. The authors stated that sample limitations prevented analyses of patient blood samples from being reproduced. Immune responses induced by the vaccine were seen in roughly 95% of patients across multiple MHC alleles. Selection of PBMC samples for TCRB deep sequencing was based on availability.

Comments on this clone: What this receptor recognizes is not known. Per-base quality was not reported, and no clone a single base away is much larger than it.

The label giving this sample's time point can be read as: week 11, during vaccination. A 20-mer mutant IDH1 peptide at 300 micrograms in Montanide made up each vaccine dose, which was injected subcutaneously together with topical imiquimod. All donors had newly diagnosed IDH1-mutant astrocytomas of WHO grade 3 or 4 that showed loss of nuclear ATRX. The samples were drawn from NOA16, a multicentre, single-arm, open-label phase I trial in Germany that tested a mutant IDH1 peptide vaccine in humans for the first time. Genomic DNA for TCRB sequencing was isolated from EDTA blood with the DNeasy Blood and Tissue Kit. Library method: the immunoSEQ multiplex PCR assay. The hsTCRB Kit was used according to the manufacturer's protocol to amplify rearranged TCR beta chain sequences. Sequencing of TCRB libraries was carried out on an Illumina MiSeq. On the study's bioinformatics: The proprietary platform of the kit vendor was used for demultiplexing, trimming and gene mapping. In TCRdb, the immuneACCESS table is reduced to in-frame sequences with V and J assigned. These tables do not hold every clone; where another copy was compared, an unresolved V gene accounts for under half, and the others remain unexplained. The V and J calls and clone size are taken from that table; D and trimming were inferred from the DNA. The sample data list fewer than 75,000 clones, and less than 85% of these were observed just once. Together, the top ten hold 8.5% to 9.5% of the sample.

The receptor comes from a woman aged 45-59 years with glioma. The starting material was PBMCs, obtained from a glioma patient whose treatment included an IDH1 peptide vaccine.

CDR3 region: CASSVGAGGSYGYTF. At the DNA level, the sequence is TGTGCCAGCAGCGTAGGTGCAGGGGGCAGCTATGGCTACACCTTC. The chain uses TRBV9 and TRBJ1-2; 8 of the junction bases match TRBD1. Trimming takes 0 bases off V and 4 bases off J; junction bases not matched to a gene: 5. The germline V gene yields SGDLS for CDR1 and YYNGEE for CDR2. The CDR3 runs 15 amino acids, cysteine and phenylalanine included. CDR3 DNA is the only sequence kept; it has 45 bases, read in frame from the first base.